This T cell receptor beta chain was sequenced for a study of chemoradiotherapy in HPV16-positive cancers. Turning to the study itself: Candidate HPV-specific T-cell clones and common TCR motifs came from functional assays in two HPV16-positive patients.

Data came from immunoSEQ multiplex PCR; TCRdb stores just in-frame clones and leaves some out. Here the sample spans about 7,400 clones, 82% being singletons. Germline V gene lookup returns CDR1 SGHAT and CDR2 FQNNGV. This CDR3 comprises 16 residues. With 1 base clipped from V and 4 bases from J, the junction kept 7 bases outside the gene matches. This clone was seen only a few times. Its specificity is not known. The study, taken as a whole, reports: Only a couple of HPV16-positive patients supplied the functional HPV-specificity definition. Non-HPV-specific T cells did not expand in tumors during treatment, whereas candidate HPV-specific clones and E7-related motifs did.

Sequenced here: tumor tissue, sampled from a patient who underwent chemoradiotherapy. This TCR was sampled from a human donor with HPV-associated anogenital cancer. The chain links TRBV11-2 to TRBJ2-3; 8 bases map to TRBD2. The CDR3, as DNA: TGTGCCAGCAGCTTAGTGGGACTAGGGGCGCCAGATACGCAGTATTTT. Its translation: CASSLVGLGAPDTQYF. The full variable domain, its missing parts supplied by reference TRBV11-2 and TRBJ2-3, is EAGVAQSPRYKIIEKRQSVAFWCNPISGHATLYWYQQILGQGPKLLIQFQNNGVVDDSQLPKDRFSAERLKGVDSTLKIQPAKLEDSAVYLCASSLVGLGAPDTQYFGPGTRLTVL.